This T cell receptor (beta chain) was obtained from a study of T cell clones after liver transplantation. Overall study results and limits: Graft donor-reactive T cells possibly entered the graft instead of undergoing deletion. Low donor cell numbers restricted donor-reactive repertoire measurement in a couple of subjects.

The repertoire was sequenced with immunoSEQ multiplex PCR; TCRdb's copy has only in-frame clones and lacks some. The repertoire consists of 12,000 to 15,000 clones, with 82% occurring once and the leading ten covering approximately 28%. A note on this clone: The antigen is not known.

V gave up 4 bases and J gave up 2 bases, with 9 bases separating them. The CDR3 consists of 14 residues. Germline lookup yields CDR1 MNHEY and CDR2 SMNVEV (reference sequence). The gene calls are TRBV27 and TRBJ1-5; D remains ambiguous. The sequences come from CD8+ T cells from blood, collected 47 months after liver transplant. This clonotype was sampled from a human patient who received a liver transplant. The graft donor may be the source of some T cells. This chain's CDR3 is CASSSSVRNQPQHF. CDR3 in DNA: TGTGCCAGCAGTTCATCGGTCCGCAATCAGCCCCAGCATTTT.